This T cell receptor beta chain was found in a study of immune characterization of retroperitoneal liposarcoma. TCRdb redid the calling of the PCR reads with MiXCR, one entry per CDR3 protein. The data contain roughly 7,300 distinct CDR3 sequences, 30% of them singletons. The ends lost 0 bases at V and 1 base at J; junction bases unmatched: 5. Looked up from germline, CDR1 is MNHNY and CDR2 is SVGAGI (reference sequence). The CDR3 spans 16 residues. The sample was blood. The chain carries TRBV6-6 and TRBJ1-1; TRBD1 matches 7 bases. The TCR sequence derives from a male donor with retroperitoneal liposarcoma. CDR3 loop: CASSYSKWTGNTEAFF. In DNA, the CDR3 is TGTGCCAGCAGTTACTCGAAGTGGACAGGGAACACTGAAGCTTTCTTT.